Below, 4 T cell receptor beta chains from the same sample are listed, as sequenced in a study of CD8+CD57+ T cells in acquired aplastic anemia. Genomic DNA was employed as the template in profiling TCR beta VDJ and CDR3. TCRdb ran MiXCR on the reads and lists one entry per CDR3 protein. Found here are 400,000 to 450,000 distinct CDR3 sequences, 65% to 80% of them singletons; the top ten hold less than 4%. Source material: sorted CD4+, CD8+, or CD8+CD57+ T cells (not recorded which) from PBMCs. These receptors all come from a human donor in good health, serving as a control.

V usage is TRBV7-2 and J usage is TRBJ2-5, with a tentative D call TRBD2 (5 bases). This CDR3 comprises 18 residues. The V end was cut by 0 bases, the J end by 4 bases, with 21 bases between. Germline-derived CDR1 and CDR2 are SGHTA and FQGNSA. As DNA, the CDR3 is TGTGCCAGCAGCTTAGCGCCGGGGAGCAGTGAGCAGTTAGAGACCCAGTACTTC. Protein: CASSLAPGSSEQLETQYF. The full variable domain, completed using reference TRBV7-2 and TRBJ2-5, is GAGVSQSPSNKVTEKGKDVELRCDPISGHTALYWYRQSLGQGLEFLIYFQGNSAPDKSGLPSDRFSAERTGGSVSTLTIQRTQQEDSAVYLCASSLAPGSSEQLETQYFGPGTRLLVL.

This clonotype was observed at least ten times. The chain has TRBV2 and TRBJ2-7; D is unclear. CDR1 and CDR2 (germline): SNHLY, FYNNEI. The CDR3 length is 14 residues. The ends were cut back, 4 bases at V and 0 bases at J, with 10 bases in the middle. CDR3 nucleotide sequence: TGTGCCAGCAGTGTAGATCTAAGCTCCTACGAGCAGTACTTC. The encoded protein is CASSVDLSSYEQYF. Combining the CDR3 with reference TRBV2 and TRBJ2-7 gives the whole variable domain EPEVTQTPSHQVTQMGQEVILRCVPISNHLYFYWYRQILGQKVEFLVSFYNNEISEKSEIFDDQFSVERPDGSNFTLKIRSTKLEDSAMYFCASSVDLSSYEQYFGPGTRLTVT.

For this clonotype: This CDR3 fails to terminate in the conserved phenylalanine or tryptophan, so it likely reflects a read error. The DNA is omitted, as the CDR3 cannot be located on it reliably, and the CDR3 follows TCRdb's listing. The CDR3 region is CASSPDNGKRGFA. The chain carries TRBV7-3 and TRBJ2-1; the table's D call, TRBD1, has no DNA check behind it. The CDR3 comprises 13 residues, both ends counted. The germline gives CDR1 SGHTA, CDR2 FQGTGA.

The gene calls are TRBV11-2 and TRBJ2-4, with D perhaps TRBD1 (5 bases). Trimming left V 4 bases short and J 2 bases short, with 15 bases between. Per germline, CDR1 SGHAT and CDR2 FQNNGV. This CDR3 comprises 16 residues. CDR3 bases: TGTGCCAGCAGCTCTCAGGGAATTAAATCCAAAAACATTCAGTACTTC. It encodes CASSSQGIKSKNIQYF.